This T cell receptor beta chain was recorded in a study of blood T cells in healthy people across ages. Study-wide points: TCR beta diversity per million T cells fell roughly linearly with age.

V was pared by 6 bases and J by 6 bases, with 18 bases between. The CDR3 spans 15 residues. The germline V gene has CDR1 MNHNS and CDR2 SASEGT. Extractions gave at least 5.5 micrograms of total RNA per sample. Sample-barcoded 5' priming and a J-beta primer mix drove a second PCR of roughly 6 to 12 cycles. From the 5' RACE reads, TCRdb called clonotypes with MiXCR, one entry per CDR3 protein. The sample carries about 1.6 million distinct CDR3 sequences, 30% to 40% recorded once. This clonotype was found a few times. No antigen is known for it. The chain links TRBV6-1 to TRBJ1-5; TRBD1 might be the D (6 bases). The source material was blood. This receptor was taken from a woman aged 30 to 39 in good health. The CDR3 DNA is TGTGCCAGCAGCGAGTGGTGGGGGCGAAGTCAGCCCCAGCATTTT. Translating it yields CASSEWWGRSQPQHF.